Shown below are 4 T cell receptor beta chains from a single sample sequenced in a study of control samples from healthy donors and cancer patients. The method was immunoSEQ multiplex PCR; TCRdb's version includes in-frame clones alone and lacks a portion of them. Of 150,000 or so clones in the sample, approximately 90% are singletons; the top ten hold 0.68%. Sequenced: blood. Source of these receptors: a woman aged 25-40 years in good health.

The CDR3 bases are TGTGCCAGCTCACCAGGGACAGGGCAGGAGACCCAGTACTTC. Amino acid sequence: CASSPGTGQETQYF. The chain has TRBV18 and TRBJ2-5; TRBD1 agrees at 9 bases. Germline assignment: CDR1 KGHSH and CDR2 LQKENI. Unmatched junction bases numbered 3, after V lost 2 bases and J lost 5 bases. The CDR3 runs to 14 residues.

The chain recombines TRBV7-9 with TRBJ2-3; 12 nucleotides line up with TRBD1. This CDR3 is built from 16 residues. Germline V gene data show CDR1 as SEHNR and CDR2 as FQNEAQ (reference sequence). Trimming took 5 bases from V and 6 from J; bases not matched to a gene: 9. The CDR3 is CASSPGDRGRVDTQYF. CDR3 in DNA: TGTGCCAGCAGCCCCGGGGACAGGGGGCGGGTTGATACGCAGTATTTT.

CDR3 sequence: CARSRPRTGIYEQYF. The CDR3 region has the DNA TGTGCCAGAAGTCGTCCTAGGACGGGGATCTACGAGCAGTACTTC. The chain links TRBV5-3 to TRBJ2-7; possibly TRBD2 for D (5 bases). TRBV5-3 falls under the ORF class, with uncertain function. The V end lost 5 bases, the J end lost 3 bases, and 18 bases lay between the germline ends. The CDR3 has 15 amino acids.

This rearrangement joins TRBV5-5 to TRBJ1-1; D ambiguous. V was cut by 4 bases and J by 0 bases, with 10 bases left in between. CDR1 is SGHKS, CDR2 YYEKEE, per germline (reference sequence). The CDR3 is made up of 14 amino acids. CDR3 in DNA: TGTGCCAGCAGCCCCGCGAATTTGAACACTGAAGCTTTCTTT. It specifies CASSPANLNTEAFF.